This T cell receptor (beta chain) was profiled in a study of Graves' ophthalmopathy and Graves' hyperthyroidism. Study findings and constraints: Ophthalmopathy could be told apart from stable hyperthyroidism by a 13-signature model (around 90% sensitivity, around 80% specificity). Blood also contained most of the expanded thyroid clonotypes above 0.001 frequency.

PBMCs stemmed from more than 9.5 ml of fresh peripheral blood. For this clonotype: Its matching antigen is unknown.

The study amplified TCR beta CDR3 regions using RNA transcripts. After a first-round RT-PCR with HTBI primers, a second-round multiplex PCR was run. TCRdb re-analysed the multiplex PCR reads in MiXCR, keeping a single row per CDR3 protein. The profile shows about 220,000 distinct CDR3 sequences, roughly a fifth of them singletons. This sequence was found in a woman aged 50 to 60 with Graves' ophthalmopathy. What was sequenced was peripheral blood.

Here the CDR3 reads CSVPTGALYEQYF. The CDR3 nucleotides are TGCAGTGTCCCGACAGGGGCCCTCTACGAGCAGTACTTC. The J gene is TRBJ2-7, the V gene TRBV20-1; 8 nucleotides align to TRBD1. V lost 7 bases to trimming and J lost 3 bases; unmatched junction nucleotides: 8. CDR1 is DFQATT and CDR2 is SNEGSKA in the germline V gene (reference sequence). CDR3 length: 13 amino acids.